This T cell receptor (beta chain) was found in a study of PD-L1 blockade in urothelial cancer. Background on the study: Patients had been given 0 to 3 earlier chemotherapy regimens. Tumor samples were found to contain a median of around 1,400 T cells.

Losses at the gene ends were 5 bases for V and 2 bases for J; bases not matched to a gene: 8. This CDR3 spans 16 amino acids. Looked up from germline, CDR1 is LNHDA and CDR2 is SQIVND (reference sequence). Patients were living with locally advanced or metastatic urothelial carcinoma. Synthetic templates analogous to TCR were spiked into all PCRs individually. Only in-frame clones appear in the TCRdb table, and some are missing; sequencing was by immunoSEQ multiplex PCR. The sample has over 1,500 clones, around 35% seen once. The sample in question was tumor tissue, obtained before atezolizumab (anti-PD-L1) treatment. The clonotype originates from a man aged 60 to 69 with urothelial cancer. This chain connects TRBV19 to TRBJ2-1; 8 bases match TRBD2. The CDR3 region is CASSPPGSGAYNEQFF. CDR3 coding DNA: TGTGCCAGTAGTCCCCCGGGTAGCGGGGCCTACAATGAGCAGTTCTTC.